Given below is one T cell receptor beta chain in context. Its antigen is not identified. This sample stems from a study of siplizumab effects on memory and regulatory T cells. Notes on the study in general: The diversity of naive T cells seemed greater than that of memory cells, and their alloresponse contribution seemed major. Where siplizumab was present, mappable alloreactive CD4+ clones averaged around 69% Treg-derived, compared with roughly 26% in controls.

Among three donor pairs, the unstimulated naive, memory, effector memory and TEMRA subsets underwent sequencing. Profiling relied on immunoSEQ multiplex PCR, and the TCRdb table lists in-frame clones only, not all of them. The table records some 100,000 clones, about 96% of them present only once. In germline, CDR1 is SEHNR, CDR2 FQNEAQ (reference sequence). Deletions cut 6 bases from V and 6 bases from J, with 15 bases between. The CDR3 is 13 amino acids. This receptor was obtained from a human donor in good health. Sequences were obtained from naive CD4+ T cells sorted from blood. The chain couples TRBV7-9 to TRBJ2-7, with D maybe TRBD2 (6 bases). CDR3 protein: CASSGLIAPEQYF. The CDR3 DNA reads TGTGCCAGCAGTGGACTAATCGCTCCCGAGCAGTACTTC.